A selection of T cell receptor beta chains follows, all from one sample in a study of Ad26.COV2.S vaccination and SARS-CoV-2 variants. Assay: immunoSEQ multiplex PCR; the TCRdb copy retains only in-frame clones and omits some. The sample consists of about 480,000 clones, around nine tenths of them appearing once. Material: peripheral blood, obtained in a trial of Ad26.COV2.S vaccine versus placebo. These receptor sequences come from a person aged 18 to 65 who received the Ad26.COV2.S COVID-19 vaccine or a placebo. Both conserved end residues are part of each CDR3. The D gene is left open where the match is weak. Clone sizes are given selectively: once, few, many, or a class where the clone is expanded.

D	V	size	J	CDR3	DNA
NA	TRBV28	NA	TRBJ2-7	CASRPQDLYEQYF	TGTGCCAGCAGACCGCAGGACCTCTACGAGCAGTACTTC
NA	TRBV29-1	NA	TRBJ1-2	CSVRFSTNYGYTF	TGCAGCGTTCGATTCAGTACTAACTATGGCTACACCTTC
TRBD1	TRBV3-1/TRBV3-2	NA	TRBJ2-7	CASSPPGGTGHYEQYF	TGTGCCAGCAGCCCCCCTGGGGGGACAGGACACTACGAGCAGTACTTC
NA	TRBV18	NA	TRBJ2-1	CASSQTSQNEQFF	TGTGCCAGCTCTCAGACTAGTCAGAATGAGCAGTTCTTC
NA	TRBV9	NA	TRBJ2-7	CASSVRQDPSYEQYF	TGTGCCAGCAGCGTGAGACAGGACCCCTCCTACGAGCAGTACTTC
NA	TRBV29-1	NA	TRBJ1-1	CSVVSGLNTEAFF	TGCAGCGTTGTAAGTGGGTTGAACACTGAAGCTTTCTTT
NA	TRBV9	NA	TRBJ2-5	CASSVSGVGQETQYF	TGTGCCAGCAGCGTATCGGGGGTGGGCCAAGAGACCCAGTACTTC
TRBD2	TRBV5-5	NA	TRBJ2-7	CASSLGTSGDEQYF	TGTGCCAGCAGCTTAGGGACTAGCGGGGACGAGCAGTACTTC
NA	TRBV11-2	few	TRBJ1-2	CASSTPHSLYGYTF	TGTGCCAGCAGCACACCACACAGCCTCTATGGCTACACCTTC
NA	TRBV7-6	NA	TRBJ2-1	CASSPGASYNEQFF	TGTGCCAGCAGCCCGGGAGCGAGCTACAATGAGCAGTTCTTC
NA	TRBV1	NA	TRBJ1-2	CTSRLRNRVHGYTF	TGCACCAGCCGGCTAAGAAACAGGGTGCATGGCTACACCTTC
NA	TRBV5-5	NA	TRBJ1-4	CASSLLNEKLFF	TGTGCCAGCAGCCTACTCAATGAAAAACTGTTTTTT
NA	TRBV25-1	NA	TRBJ1-4	CASSEFGGTRTNEKLFF	TGTGCCAGCAGTGAATTTGGGGGAACAAGGACTAATGAAAAACTGTTTTTT
TRBD1	TRBV5-4	NA	TRBJ1-6	CASRTGQFNSPLHF	TGTGCCAGCCGGACGGGACAGTTTAATTCACCCCTCCACTTT
TRBD2	TRBV9	NA	TRBJ2-3	CASSVLGGDTQYF	TGTGCCAGCAGCGTACTGGGGGGGGATACGCAGTATTTT
NA	TRBV9	NA	TRBJ1-1	CASSVLGANTEAFF	TGTGCCAGCAGCGTACTAGGGGCGAACACTGAAGCTTTCTTT
TRBD2	TRBV3-1/TRBV3-2	NA	TRBJ2-1	CASSQRREVWYNEQFF	TGTGCCAGCAGCCAACGGCGGGAGGTTTGGTACAATGAGCAGTTCTTC
NA	TRBV11-1	NA	TRBJ2-1	CASSLQERYNEQFF	TGTGCCAGCAGCTTACAGGAGCGCTACAATGAGCAGTTCTTC
NA	TRBV5-1	NA	TRBJ1-1	CASSLTNADTEAFF	TGCGCCAGCAGCCTTACGAATGCGGACACTGAAGCTTTCTTT
NA	TRBV9	NA	TRBJ2-1	CASSVDGTRNEQFF	TGTGCCAGCAGCGTAGACGGGACCCGCAATGAGCAGTTCTTC
TRBD2	TRBV15	NA	TRBJ2-5	CASASGRRETQYF	TGTGCCAGCGCTAGCGGGAGGAGGGAGACCCAGTACTTC
NA	TRBV6-5	NA	TRBJ2-7	CASTDRRGYEQYF	TGTGCCAGCACCGACCGGCGGGGCTACGAGCAGTACTTC
NA	TRBV27	NA	TRBJ2-3	CASTPRGLPSTDTQYF	TGTGCCAGCACCCCACGCGGATTACCTAGCACAGATACGCAGTATTTT
TRBD1	TRBV15	NA	TRBJ1-4	CATSREGRGTGSGKLFF	TGTGCCACCAGCAGAGAGGGGAGGGGGACAGGGAGTGGAAAACTGTTTTTT
NA	TRBV6-5	NA	TRBJ2-7	CASSYFDEQYF	TGTGCCAGCAGTTACTTCGACGAGCAGTACTTC
NA	TRBV7-9	once	TRBJ1-4	CASSSQAGVEKLFF	TGTGCCAGCAGCTCCCAGGCGGGGGTTGAAAAACTGTTTTTT